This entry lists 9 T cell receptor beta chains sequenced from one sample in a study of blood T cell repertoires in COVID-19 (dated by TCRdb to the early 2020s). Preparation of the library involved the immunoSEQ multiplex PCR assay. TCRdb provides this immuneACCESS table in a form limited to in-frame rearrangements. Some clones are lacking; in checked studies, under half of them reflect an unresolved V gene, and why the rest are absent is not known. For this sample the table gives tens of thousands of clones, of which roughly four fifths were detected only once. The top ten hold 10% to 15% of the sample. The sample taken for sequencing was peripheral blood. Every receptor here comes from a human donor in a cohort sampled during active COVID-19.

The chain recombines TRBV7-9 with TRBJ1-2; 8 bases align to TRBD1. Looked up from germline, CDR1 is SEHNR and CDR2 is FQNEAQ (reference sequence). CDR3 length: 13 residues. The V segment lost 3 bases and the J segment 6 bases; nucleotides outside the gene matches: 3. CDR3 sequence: CASSFTGGNGYTF. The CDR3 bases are TGTGCCAGCAGCTTTACAGGGGGAAATGGCTACACCTTC.

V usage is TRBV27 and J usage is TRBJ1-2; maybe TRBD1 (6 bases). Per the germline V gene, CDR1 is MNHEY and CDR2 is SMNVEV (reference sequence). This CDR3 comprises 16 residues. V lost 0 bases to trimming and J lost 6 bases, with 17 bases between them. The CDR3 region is CASSLSPTQGLHGYTF. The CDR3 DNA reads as TGTGCCAGCAGTTTATCCCCTACCCAGGGGCTTCATGGCTACACCTTC.

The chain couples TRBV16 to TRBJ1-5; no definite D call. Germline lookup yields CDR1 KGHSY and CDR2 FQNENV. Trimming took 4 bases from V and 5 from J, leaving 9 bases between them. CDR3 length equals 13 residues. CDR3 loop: CASSPMAYQPQHF. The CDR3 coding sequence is TGTGCCAGCAGCCCCATGGCTTATCAGCCCCAGCATTTT.

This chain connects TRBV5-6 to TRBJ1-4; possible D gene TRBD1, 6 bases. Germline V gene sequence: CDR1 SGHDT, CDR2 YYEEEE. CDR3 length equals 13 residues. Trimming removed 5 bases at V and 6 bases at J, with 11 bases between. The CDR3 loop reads CASRNYRDEKLFF. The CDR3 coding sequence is TGTGCCAGCAGGAACTACAGGGATGAAAAACTGTTTTTT.

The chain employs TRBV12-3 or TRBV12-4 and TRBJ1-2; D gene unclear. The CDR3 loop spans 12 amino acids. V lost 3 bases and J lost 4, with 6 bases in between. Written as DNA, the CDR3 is TGTGCCAGCAGTTTCGTCGGCTATGGCTACACCTTC. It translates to CASSFVGYGYTF.

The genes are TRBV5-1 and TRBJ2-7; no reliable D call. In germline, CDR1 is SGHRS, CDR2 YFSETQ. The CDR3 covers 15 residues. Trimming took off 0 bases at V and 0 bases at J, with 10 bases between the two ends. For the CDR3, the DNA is TGCGCCAGCAGCTTGGCCGCAATCAGCTCCTACGAGCAGTACTTC. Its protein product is CASSLAAISSYEQYF.

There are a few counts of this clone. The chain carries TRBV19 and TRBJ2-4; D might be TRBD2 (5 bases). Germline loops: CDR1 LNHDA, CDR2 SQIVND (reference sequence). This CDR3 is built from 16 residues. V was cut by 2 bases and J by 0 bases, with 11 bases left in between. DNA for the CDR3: TGTGCCAGTAGTATAAGAGGCGGGTTAGCCAAAAACATTCAGTACTTC. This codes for CASSIRGGLAKNIQYF. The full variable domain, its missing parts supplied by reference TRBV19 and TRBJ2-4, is DGGITQSPKYLFRKEGQNVTLSCEQNLNHDAMYWYRQDPGQGLRLIYYSQIVNDFQKGDIAEGYSVSREKKESFPLTVTSAQKNPTAFYLCASSIRGGLAKNIQYFGAGTRLSVL.

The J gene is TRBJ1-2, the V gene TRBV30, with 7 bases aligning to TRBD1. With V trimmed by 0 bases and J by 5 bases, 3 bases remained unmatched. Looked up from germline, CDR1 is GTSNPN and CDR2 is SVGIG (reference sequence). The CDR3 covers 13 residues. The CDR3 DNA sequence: TGTGCCTGGAGTGTAAAGGGGGCTTATGGCTACACCTTC. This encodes CAWSVKGAYGYTF.

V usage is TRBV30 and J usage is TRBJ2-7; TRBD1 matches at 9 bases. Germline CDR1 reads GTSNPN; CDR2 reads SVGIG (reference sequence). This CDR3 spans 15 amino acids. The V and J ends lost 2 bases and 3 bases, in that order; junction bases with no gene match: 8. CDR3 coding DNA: TGTGCCTGGAGTCCCCGGGGACAGGGACACTACGAGCAGTACTTC. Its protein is CAWSPRGQGHYEQYF.